What follows describes a single T cell receptor (beta chain). Its matching antigen is unknown. Germline loops: CDR1 LGHNA, CDR2 YSLEER. V shed 3 bases and J shed 3 bases, with 12 bases lying between them. This CDR3 is built from 15 residues. Produced via immunoSEQ multiplex PCR; TCRdb's table is partial and in-frame only. The sample has under 110,000 clones; more than 70% are singletons. This entry comes from a study of radiotherapy plus CTLA-4 blockade in lung cancer. Study-level information: Among all patients, about 19% showed objective responses, while roughly 31% had disease control.

Study outcomes and limitations: An expansion of tumor-derived TCR clones occurred in blood after radiotherapy plus ipilimumab. It was early blood T cell clone dynamics, with interferon-beta, that reportedly best predicted response.

The source was peripheral blood, collected from a patient treated with radiotherapy plus ipilimumab. This chain uses TRBV4-3 with TRBJ2-1, with a weak D call TRBD2 (7 bases). The clonotype comes from a human donor with non-small cell lung cancer that progressed on radiotherapy plus ipilimumab. Some clones in this sample may be carry-over from other donors' samples. CDR3 coding DNA: TGCGCCAGCAGCCAGGGCGGGGGCTACTACAATGAGCAGTTCTTC. Protein sequence: CASSQGGGYYNEQFF.